A single sample gave rise to the 8 T cell receptor beta chains below, sequenced in a study of cytomegalovirus exposure and HLA in healthy donors. The PCR had 60 Vbeta and 13 Jbeta primers. Clones were sequenced by immunoSEQ multiplex PCR, and TCRdb holds only the in-frame ones, with some missing. The table shows about 220,000 clones, with roughly 84% occurring only once. The material sequenced was PBMCs. The receptor set was obtained from a boy younger than 10 in good health and CMV-seronegative.

V and J are TRBV7-3 and TRBJ1-1, with 7 nucleotides matching TRBD1. Trimming at V came to 1 base and at J to 4 bases, leaving 3 bases not matched to a gene. This CDR3 has 14 amino acids. Germline CDR1 and CDR2: SGHTA and FQGTGA. The CDR3 DNA reads TGTGCCAGCAGCTTAAGGCCAGGGGGCACTGAAGCTTTCTTT. Translation: CASSLRPGGTEAFF.

This clone was seen more than once but under ten times. The chain has TRBV27 and TRBJ2-7; D is perhaps TRBD1 (5 bases). Trimming shortened V by 4 bases and J by 5 bases, and 15 bases separated the two germline ends. CDR1 is MNHEY, CDR2 SMNVEV, per germline (reference sequence). The CDR3 loop spans 14 amino acids. This chain's CDR3 is CASSSVQGSHEQYF. The CDR3 DNA follows: TGTGCCAGCAGTTCGGTGCAGGGTAGCCACGAGCAGTACTTC.

The chain combines TRBV5-4 with TRBJ2-2, with D perhaps TRBD2 (5 bases). This CDR3 comprises 16 residues. V was trimmed by 3 bases and J by 3 bases, leaving 15 bases between them. Looked up from germline, CDR1 is SGHNT and CDR2 is YYREEE (reference sequence). CDR3 DNA sequence: TGTGCCAGCAGCTGGGAGCCTGGCGGACACACCGGGGAGCTGTTTTTT. Protein: CASSWEPGGHTGELFF.

The CDR3 DNA reads TGTGCCAGCAGAATCGGGACAGGGCTCACAGATACGCAGTATTTT. It codes for CASRIGTGLTDTQYF. The chain carries TRBV6-1 and TRBJ2-3; 9 nucleotides agree with TRBD1. CDR3 length equals 15 residues. V dropped 6 bases and J dropped 2; count of bases not matched to a gene: 6. Germline V gives CDR1 MNHNS, CDR2 SASEGT.

The genes are TRBV23-1 and TRBJ2-5, with TRBD1 as a possible D gene (5 bases). TRBV23-1 is designated an ORF whose function remains uncertain. The CDR3 is made up of 13 amino acids. V was shortened by 9 bases and J by 4 bases, with 15 bases between the two germline ends. The CDR3 sequence is CASLQGHLETQYF. The CDR3 DNA is TGCGCCAGTCTCCAGGGCCACCTAGAGACCCAGTACTTC.

V is TRBV9 and J is TRBJ2-2; D remains unclear. Germline assignment: CDR1 SGDLS and CDR2 YYNGEE. The CDR3 has 15 amino acids. Trimming left V 0 bases short and J 6 bases short, with 12 bases between. CDR3 in amino acids: CASSVEAHPPGELFF. The CDR3 bases are TGTGCCAGCAGCGTAGAAGCCCACCCCCCCGGGGAGCTGTTTTTT.

The chain combines TRBV19 with TRBJ2-1, with 9 positions matching TRBD2. J gave up 9 bases and V 7 bases, and 7 bases lay outside the gene matches. There are 13 residues in the CDR3. Germline V gene data show CDR1 as LNHDA and CDR2 as SQIVND (reference sequence). The CDR3 nucleotides read TGTGCCAGTATGGCGGGGGGGCTCTGTGAGCAGTTCTTC. Amino acid sequence: CASMAGGLCEQFF.

The chain has TRBV7-2 and TRBJ2-3; 11 bases fit TRBD2. The germline V gene encodes CDR1 SGHTA and CDR2 FQGNSA. The CDR3 length is 16 residues. With V trimmed by 4 bases and J by 2 bases, 5 bases remained unmatched. The CDR3 here is CASSWGLAENTDTQYF. CDR3 sequence (DNA): TGTGCCAGCAGCTGGGGACTAGCGGAGAACACAGATACGCAGTATTTT.